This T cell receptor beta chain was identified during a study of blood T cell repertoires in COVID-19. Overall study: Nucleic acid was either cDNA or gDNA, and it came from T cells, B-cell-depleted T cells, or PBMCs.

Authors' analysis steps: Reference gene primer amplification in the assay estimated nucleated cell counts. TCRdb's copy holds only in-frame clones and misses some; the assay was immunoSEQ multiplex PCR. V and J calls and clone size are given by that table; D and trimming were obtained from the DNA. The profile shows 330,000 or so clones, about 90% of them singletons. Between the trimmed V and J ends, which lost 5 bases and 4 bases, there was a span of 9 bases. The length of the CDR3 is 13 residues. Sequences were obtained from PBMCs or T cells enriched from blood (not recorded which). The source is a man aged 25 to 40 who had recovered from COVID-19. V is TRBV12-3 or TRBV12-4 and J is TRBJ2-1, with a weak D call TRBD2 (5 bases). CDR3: CASSLRGYNEQFF. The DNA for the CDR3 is TGTGCCAGCAGTCTCCGGGGATACAATGAGCAGTTCTTC.